The T cell receptor beta chain under discussion was sequenced for a study of CD8 T cells in ankylosing spondylitis. A quantitative 5'-RACE method, one with molecular barcodes, was used to make TCR beta libraries. A single record per CDR3 protein comes from TCRdb applying MiXCR to the 5' RACE reads. The top ten hold more than 6.5% of the sample, which has 200,000 or so distinct CDR3 sequences, 20% to 30% seen once. Turning to this clonotype: The antigen remains undetermined.

Study outcomes and limitations: The study identified a TCR beta motif of fewer than 10 highly homologous variants that appeared characteristic of ankylosing spondylitis blood. From matched ankylosing spondylitis synovial fluid, disease-linked clones were reportedly recovered at significantly enriched levels.

This TCR derives from a male donor with ankylosing spondylitis or in good health (not recorded which). Input material: blood, either unsorted or a sorted T cell fraction (not recorded which).

The CDR3, as DNA: TGTGCCAGCAGCCTCGGCGGGGGAAAGGGGGATTCACCCCTCCACTTT. Protein product: CASSLGGGKGDSPLHF. The chain uses TRBV4-2 and TRBJ1-6; weak D call: TRBD1 (6 bases). V lost 4 bases, J lost 8 bases, and 18 bases lay in between. Per the germline V gene, CDR1 is LGHNA and CDR2 is YNFKEQ. The CDR3 is made up of 16 amino acids.